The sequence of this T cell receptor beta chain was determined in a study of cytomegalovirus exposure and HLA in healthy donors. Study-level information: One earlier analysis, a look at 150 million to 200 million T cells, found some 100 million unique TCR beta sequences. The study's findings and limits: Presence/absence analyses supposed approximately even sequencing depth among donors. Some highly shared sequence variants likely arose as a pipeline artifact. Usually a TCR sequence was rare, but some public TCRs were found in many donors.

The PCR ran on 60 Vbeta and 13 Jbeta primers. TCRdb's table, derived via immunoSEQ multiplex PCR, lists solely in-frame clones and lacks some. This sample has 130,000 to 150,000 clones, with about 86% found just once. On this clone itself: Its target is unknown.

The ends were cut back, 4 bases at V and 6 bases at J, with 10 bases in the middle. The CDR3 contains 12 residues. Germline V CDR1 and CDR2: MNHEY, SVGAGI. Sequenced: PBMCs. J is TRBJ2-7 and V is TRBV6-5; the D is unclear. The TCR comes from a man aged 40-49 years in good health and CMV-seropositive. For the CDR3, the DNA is TGTGCCAGCAGTTCCCTGACTCGCGAGCAGTACTTC. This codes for CASSSLTREQYF.